These 12 T cell receptor beta chains were sequenced from one sample in a study of technical replicates of blood from a few donors. Profiling relied on immunoSEQ multiplex PCR, and the TCRdb table lists in-frame clones only, not all of them. This table has 100,000 or so clones, around 96% appearing once. Sequenced: T cells isolated from PBMCs. The receptors were gathered from a human donor in good health.

This chain uses TRBV19 with TRBJ2-1; 10 nucleotides match TRBD2. Trimming took 11 bases from V and 3 from J; bases not matched to a gene: 10. The CDR3 has 15 residues. In germline, CDR1 is LNHDA, CDR2 SQIVND (reference sequence). The CDR3 DNA is TGTGCCTCCATATCTAGCGGGAGTAGCTACAATGAGCAGTTCTTC. Amino acids: CASISSGSSYNEQFF.

The chain joins TRBV30 to TRBJ2-3; D not resolved. Per germline, CDR1 GTSNPN and CDR2 SVGIG (reference sequence). The germline V and J ends were trimmed by 3 bases and 0 bases, with 4 bases remaining between them. The CDR3 runs 12 residues. The CDR3 loop is CAWSPSTDTQYF. As DNA, the CDR3 is TGTGCCTGGAGCCCAAGCACAGATACGCAGTATTTT.

The chain employs TRBV6-5 and TRBJ2-1, with 14 bases aligning to TRBD2. CDR1 MNHEY and CDR2 SVGAGI come from the germline V gene. CDR3 size: 16 residues. Trimming at V came to 2 bases and at J to 9 bases, leaving 6 bases not matched to a gene. The CDR3 DNA reads TGTGCCAGCAGTTACCGACTAGCGGGAGGGCCGGGTGAGCAGTTCTTC. Amino acid sequence: CASSYRLAGGPGEQFF.

This sequence joins TRBV19 and TRBJ1-1, with D possibly TRBD1 on 6 matching bases. The CDR3 sequence is 15 residues long. Germline V gene data show CDR1 as LNHDA and CDR2 as SQIVND (reference sequence). Deletions cut 2 bases from V and 7 bases from J, with 17 bases between. This CDR3 is CASSIRGGQGFEAFF. The CDR3 DNA is TGTGCCAGTAGTATACGGGGGGGGCAGGGGTTTGAAGCTTTCTTT.

The rearrangement links TRBV6-6 to TRBJ2-7; TRBD1 aligns across 8 bases. J lost 2 bases, V lost 6 bases, and 6 bases had no gene match. The CDR3 is made up of 14 amino acids. From germline, CDR1 is MNHNY and CDR2 SVGAGI (reference sequence). The CDR3 sequence: CASSFRDRPYEQYF. DNA for the CDR3: TGTGCCAGCAGCTTCCGGGACAGGCCCTACGAGCAGTACTTC.

The chain joins TRBV5-5 to TRBJ1-5, with a tentative D call TRBD1 (6 bases). Trimming removed 3 bases from V and 1 base from J, with 14 bases in between. Germline V gene data show CDR1 as SGHKS and CDR2 as YYEKEE (reference sequence). This CDR3 has 16 amino acids. CDR3 amino acids: CASSSSGAGSNQPQHF. In DNA form, the CDR3 reads TGTGCCAGCAGCTCTTCAGGGGCTGGGAGCAATCAGCCCCAGCATTTT.

This chain uses TRBV5-3 with TRBJ1-5; 9 nucleotides agree with TRBD1. TRBV5-3 is reported as an ORF; its role is uncertain. The V segment lost 4 bases and the J segment 0 bases; nucleotides outside the gene matches: 17. This CDR3 spans 20 amino acids. The CDR3 DNA follows: TGTGCCAGAAGCAAGAGTCCCGGGACAGGGACCTTGTATAGCAATCAGCCCCAGCATTTT. Translated, it gives CARSKSPGTGTLYSNQPQHF.

This sequence joins TRBV7-6 and TRBJ2-1; D might be TRBD1 (5 bases). Per the germline V gene, CDR1 is SGHVS and CDR2 is FNYEAQ. The CDR3 totals 14 residues. V lost 3 bases and J 4 bases, leaving 10 bases between the germline ends. CDR3 sequence (DNA): TGTGCCAGCAGCTTGACGGCAGGGTACAATGAGCAGTTCTTC. It codes for CASSLTAGYNEQFF.

V gene TRBV29-1 combines with J gene TRBJ1-1, with D unresolved. Trimming removed 7 bases from V and 1 base from J, with 13 bases in between. Germline assignment: CDR1 SQVTM and CDR2 ANQGSEA. The CDR3 is 13 amino acids. Here the CDR3 reads CSAAEGANTEAFF. The CDR3 DNA is TGCAGCGCTGCCGAGGGCGCGAACACTGAAGCTTTCTTT.

The chain is built from TRBV19 and TRBJ1-5; a weak D match, TRBD1 (6 bases). The CDR3 extends over 12 amino acids. CDR1 LNHDA and CDR2 SQIVND come from the germline V gene (reference sequence). The DNA for the CDR3 is TGTGCGGTGGGGGGGCCCAATCAGCCCCAGCATTTT. As protein: CAVGGPNQPQHF. Supplemented by reference TRBV19 and TRBJ1-5, the full variable domain reads DGGITQSPKYLFRKEGQNVTLSCEQNLNHDAMYWYRQDPGQGLRLIYYSQIVNDFQKGDIAEGYSVSREKKESFPLTVTSAQKNPTAFYLCAVGGPNQPQHFGDGTRLSIL.

The CDR3 DNA follows: TGTGCCAGCAGCCCAGGACTGGGGGGGGGCGACCTGATGAGGACTGAAGCTTTCTTT. It yields the protein CASSPGLGGGDLMRTEAFF. This chain joins TRBV11-1 and TRBJ1-1; perhaps TRBD1 as D (6 bases). Germline V gives CDR1 SGHAT, CDR2 FQDESV (reference sequence). V was trimmed by 5 bases and J by 5 bases, leaving 30 bases between them. The CDR3 is made up of 19 amino acids.

This chain connects TRBV6-5 to TRBJ1-2; D gene ambiguous. Deletions cut 0 bases from V and 4 bases from J, with 6 bases between. The CDR3 covers 13 residues. From germline, CDR1 is MNHEY and CDR2 SVGAGI. This CDR3 reads CASSYSISYGYTF. The CDR3 DNA follows: TGTGCCAGCAGTTACTCGATCAGCTATGGCTACACCTTC.